This T cell receptor (beta chain) was identified during a study of blood T cell repertoires in COVID-19. As for the study in general: The cDNA or gDNA used as material had been derived from T cells, B-cell-depleted T cells, or PBMCs.

The sample holds a few counts of this clone. This CDR3 comprises 13 residues. CDR1 and CDR2 from the germline V gene are MGHRA and YSYEKL. V shed 11 bases and J shed 5 bases, with 19 bases lying between them. Sequencing was performed with immunoSEQ multiplex PCR; in TCRdb, only in-frame clones are kept and a portion is missing. The profile shows about 70,000 clones, about 76% of them singletons. This TCR was recovered from a woman aged 80 or older with active or convalescent COVID-19. The sequencing sample was made of peripheral blood. The chain is built from TRBV4-1 and TRBJ2-7, with D possibly TRBD2 on 6 matching bases. The CDR3 reads CASSVGLRDEQYF. CDR3 DNA sequence: TGCGCCTCCTCCGTGGGACTCCGGGACGAGCAGTACTTC.